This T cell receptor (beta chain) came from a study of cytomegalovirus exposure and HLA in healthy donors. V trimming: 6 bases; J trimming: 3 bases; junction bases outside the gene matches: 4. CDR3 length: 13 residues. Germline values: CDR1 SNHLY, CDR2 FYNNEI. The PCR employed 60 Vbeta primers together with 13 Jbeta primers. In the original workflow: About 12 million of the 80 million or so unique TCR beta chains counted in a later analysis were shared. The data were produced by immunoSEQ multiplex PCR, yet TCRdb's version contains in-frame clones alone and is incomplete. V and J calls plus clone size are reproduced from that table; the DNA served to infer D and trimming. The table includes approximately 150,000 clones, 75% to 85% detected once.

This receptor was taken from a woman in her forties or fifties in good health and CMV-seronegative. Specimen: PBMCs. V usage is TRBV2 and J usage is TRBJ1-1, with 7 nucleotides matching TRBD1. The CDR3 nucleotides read TGTGCCAGCAGGATAACAGGGGACACTGAAGCTTTCTTT. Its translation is CASRITGDTEAFF. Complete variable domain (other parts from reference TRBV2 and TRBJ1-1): EPEVTQTPSHQVTQMGQEVILRCVPISNHLYFYWYRQILGQKVEFLVSFYNNEISEKSEIFDDQFSVERPDGSNFTLKIRSTKLEDSAMYFCASRITGDTEAFFGQGTRLTVV.